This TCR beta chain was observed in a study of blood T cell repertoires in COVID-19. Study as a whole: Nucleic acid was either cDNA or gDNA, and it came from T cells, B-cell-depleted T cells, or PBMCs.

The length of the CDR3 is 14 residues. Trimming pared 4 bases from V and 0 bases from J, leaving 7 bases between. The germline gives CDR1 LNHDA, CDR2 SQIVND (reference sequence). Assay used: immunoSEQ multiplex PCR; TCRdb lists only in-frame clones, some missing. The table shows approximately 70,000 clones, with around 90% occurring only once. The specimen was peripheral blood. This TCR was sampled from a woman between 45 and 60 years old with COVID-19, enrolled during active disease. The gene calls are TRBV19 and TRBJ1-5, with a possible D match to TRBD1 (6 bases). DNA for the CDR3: TGTGCCAGTAGTAACAGGGATAGCAATCAGCCCCAGCATTTT. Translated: CASSNRDSNQPQHF.